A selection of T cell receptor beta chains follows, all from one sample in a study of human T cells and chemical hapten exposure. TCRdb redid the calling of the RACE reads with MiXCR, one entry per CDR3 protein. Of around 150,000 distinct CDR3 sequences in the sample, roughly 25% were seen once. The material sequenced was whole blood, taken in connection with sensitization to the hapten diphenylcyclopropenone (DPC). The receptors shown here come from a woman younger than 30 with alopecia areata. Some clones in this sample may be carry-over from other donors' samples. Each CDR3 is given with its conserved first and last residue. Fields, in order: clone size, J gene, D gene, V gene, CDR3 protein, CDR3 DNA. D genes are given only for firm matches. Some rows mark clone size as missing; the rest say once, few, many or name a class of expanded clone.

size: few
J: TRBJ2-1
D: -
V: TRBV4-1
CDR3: CASSQFPSIREQFF
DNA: TGCGCCAGCAGCCAATTCCCTAGCATTCGTGAGCAGTTCTTC

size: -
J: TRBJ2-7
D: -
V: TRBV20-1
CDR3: CSASHPSRRSYEQYF
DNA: TGCAGTGCTAGTCACCCGTCTAGGAGGTCCTACGAGCAGTACTTC

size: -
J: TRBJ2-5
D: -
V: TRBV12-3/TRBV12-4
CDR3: CASSASLETQYF
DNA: TGTGCCAGCAGTGCCTCCCTGGAGACCCAGTACTTC

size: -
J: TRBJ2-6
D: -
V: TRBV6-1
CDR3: CASSAAAGSGANVLTF
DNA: TGTGCCAGCAGTGCAGCAGCTGGCTCTGGGGCCAACGTCCTGACTTTC

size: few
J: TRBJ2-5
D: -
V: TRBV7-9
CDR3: CAGVKAQETQYF
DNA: TGTGCCGGCGTCAAAGCCCAAGAGACCCAGTACTTC

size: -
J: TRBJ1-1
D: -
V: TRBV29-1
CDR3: CSGRKPNTEAFF
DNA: TGCAGCGGCCGAAAACCGAACACTGAAGCTTTCTTT

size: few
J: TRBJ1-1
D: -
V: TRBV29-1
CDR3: CSATNTEAFF
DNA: TGCAGCGCCACGAACACTGAAGCTTTCTTT

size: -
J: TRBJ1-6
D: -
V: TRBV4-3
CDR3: CASSQETLSGRSPLHF
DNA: TGCGCCAGCAGCCAAGAGACTCTATCAGGCCGTTCACCCCTCCACTTT

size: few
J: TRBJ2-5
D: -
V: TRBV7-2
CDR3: CASSLSEETQYF
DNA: TGTGCCAGCAGCTTATCCGAAGAGACCCAGTACTTC

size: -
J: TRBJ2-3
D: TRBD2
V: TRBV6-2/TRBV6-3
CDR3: CASSADPGLAGADTQYF
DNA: TGTGCCAGCAGTGCCGATCCGGGACTAGCGGGAGCCGATACGCAGTATTTT

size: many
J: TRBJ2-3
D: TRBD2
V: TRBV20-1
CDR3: CSASAGTSGEFSTDTQYF
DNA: TGCAGTGCTTCCGCCGGGACTAGCGGGGAGTTCAGCACAGATACGCAGTATTTT

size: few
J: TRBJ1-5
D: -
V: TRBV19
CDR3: CASSIRAQGGNQPQHF
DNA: TGTGCCAGTAGTATTCGGGCCCAGGGAGGGAATCAGCCCCAGCATTTT

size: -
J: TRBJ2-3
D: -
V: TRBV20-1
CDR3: CSASFILARVPDTQYF
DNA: TGCAGTGCTAGCTTCATACTAGCCCGAGTTCCAGATACGCAGTATTTT

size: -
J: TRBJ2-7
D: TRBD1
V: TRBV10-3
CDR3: CATSPGQGGDEQYF
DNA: TGTGCCACCTCTCCGGGACAGGGAGGGGACGAGCAGTACTTC

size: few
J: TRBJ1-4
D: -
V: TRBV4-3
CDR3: CASSQQPRDLKLFF
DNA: TGCGCCAGCAGCCAACAACCCCGGGACTTAAAACTGTTTTTT

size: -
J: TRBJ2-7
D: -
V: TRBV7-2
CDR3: CASRSHRNEQYF
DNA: TGTGCCAGCAGGAGCCATCGTAACGAGCAGTACTTC

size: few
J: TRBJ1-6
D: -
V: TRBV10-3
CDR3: CAIAPDSYNSPLHF
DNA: TGTGCCATCGCCCCGGACTCCTATAATTCACCCCTCCACTTT

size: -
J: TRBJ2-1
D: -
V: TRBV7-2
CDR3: CASSSQRGNEQFF
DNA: TGTGCCAGCAGCTCCCAACGGGGAAATGAGCAGTTCTTC

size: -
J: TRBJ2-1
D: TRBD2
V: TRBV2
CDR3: CASSRLAGANEQFF
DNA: TGTGCCAGCAGCCGACTAGCGGGGGCCAATGAGCAGTTCTTC

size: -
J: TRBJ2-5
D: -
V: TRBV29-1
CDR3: CSSSGQQETQYF
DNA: TGCAGCTCCTCGGGCCAGCAAGAGACCCAGTACTTC

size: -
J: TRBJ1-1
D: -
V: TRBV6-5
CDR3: CASWGGEGMNTEAFF
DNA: TGTGCCAGCTGGGGCGGCGAGGGCATGAACACTGAAGCTTTCTTT

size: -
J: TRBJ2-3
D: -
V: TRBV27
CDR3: CASSFFGNPGDTQYF
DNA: TGTGCCAGCAGTTTTTTCGGAAATCCGGGAGATACGCAGTATTTT

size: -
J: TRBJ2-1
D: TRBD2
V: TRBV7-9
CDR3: CASSPPGLAGEEQFF
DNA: TGTGCCAGCAGCCCCCCTGGACTAGCGGGAGAGGAGCAGTTCTTC

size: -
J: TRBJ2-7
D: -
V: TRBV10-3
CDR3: CAIRDRPEQYF
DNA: TGTGCCATCAGGGACAGACCCGAGCAGTACTTC

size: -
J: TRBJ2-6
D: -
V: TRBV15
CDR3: CVTSRSGTRGSGANVLTF
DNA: TGTGTCACCAGCAGATCCGGGACACGAGGCTCTGGGGCCAACGTCCTGACTTTC

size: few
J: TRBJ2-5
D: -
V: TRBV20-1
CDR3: CSARPPAATQYF
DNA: TGCAGTGCTAGGCCGCCAGCTGCGACCCAGTACTTC

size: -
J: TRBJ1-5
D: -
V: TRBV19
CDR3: CASIKSFGEQPQHF
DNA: TGTGCCAGTATTAAATCGTTTGGAGAACAGCCCCAGCATTTT

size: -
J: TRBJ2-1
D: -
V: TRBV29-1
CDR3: CSVVGAPSSYNEQFF
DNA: TGCAGCGTTGTTGGGGCACCCAGCTCCTACAATGAGCAGTTCTTC

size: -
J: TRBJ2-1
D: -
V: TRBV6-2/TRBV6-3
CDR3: CASSNLPYNEQFF
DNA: TGTGCCAGCAGCAATTTGCCCTACAATGAGCAGTTCTTC

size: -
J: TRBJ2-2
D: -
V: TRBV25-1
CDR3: CASSEGLPTNTGELFF
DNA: TGTGCCAGCAGTGAAGGTCTACCCACGAACACCGGGGAGCTGTTTTTT

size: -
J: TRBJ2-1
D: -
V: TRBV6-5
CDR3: CASSYLDDSGKQFF
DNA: TGTGCCAGCAGTTACTTGGACGACTCGGGGAAGCAGTTCTTC

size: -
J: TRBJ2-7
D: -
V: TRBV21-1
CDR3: CASGDRETGWGKMGQYF
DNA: TGTGCCAGCGGGGACAGGGAAACAGGATGGGGTAAAATGGGGCAGTACTTC

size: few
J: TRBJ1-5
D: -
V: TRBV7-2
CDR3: CASSRQAPQFYSNQPQHF
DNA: TGTGCCAGCAGTCGACAGGCCCCGCAATTCTATAGCAATCAGCCCCAGCATTTT

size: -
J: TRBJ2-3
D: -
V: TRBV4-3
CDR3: CASSHVLADTQYF
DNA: TGCGCCAGCAGCCACGTTCTCGCAGATACGCAGTATTTT

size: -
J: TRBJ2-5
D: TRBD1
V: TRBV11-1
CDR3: CASSQGTGAMNQYF
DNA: TGTGCCAGCAGCCAGGGGACAGGGGCCATGAACCAGTACTTC

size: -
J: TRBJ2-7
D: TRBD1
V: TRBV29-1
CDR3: CSVESPRQGASYEQYF
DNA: TGCAGCGTTGAATCTCCTCGACAGGGGGCATCCTACGAGCAGTACTTC